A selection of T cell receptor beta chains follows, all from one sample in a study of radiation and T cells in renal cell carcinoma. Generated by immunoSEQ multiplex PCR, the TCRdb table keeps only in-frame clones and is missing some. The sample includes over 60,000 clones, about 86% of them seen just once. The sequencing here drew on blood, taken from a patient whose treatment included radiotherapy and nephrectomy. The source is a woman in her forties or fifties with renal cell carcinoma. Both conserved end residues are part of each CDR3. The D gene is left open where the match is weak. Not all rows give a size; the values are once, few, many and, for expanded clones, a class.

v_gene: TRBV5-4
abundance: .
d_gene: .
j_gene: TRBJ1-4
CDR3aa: CASSLVRGGTPTNEKLFF
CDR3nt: TGTGCCAGCAGCTTGGTACGCGGGGGCACGCCAACTAATGAAAAACTGTTTTTT

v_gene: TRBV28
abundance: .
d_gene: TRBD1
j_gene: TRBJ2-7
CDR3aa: CASSSPTGTGFHEQYF
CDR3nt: TGTGCCAGCAGTTCGCCTACCGGGACAGGGTTCCACGAGCAGTACTTC

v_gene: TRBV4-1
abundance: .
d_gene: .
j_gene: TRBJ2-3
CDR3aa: CASSHQFSSSTDTQYF
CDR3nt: TGCGCCAGCAGCCACCAATTTTCGTCTAGCACAGATACGCAGTATTTT

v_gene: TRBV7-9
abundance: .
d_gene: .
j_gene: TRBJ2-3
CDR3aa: CASSSTSDTQYF
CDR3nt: TGTGCCAGCAGCTCAACCTCAGATACGCAGTATTTT

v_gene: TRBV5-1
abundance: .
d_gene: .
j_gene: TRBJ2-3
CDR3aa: CASSLAGGLTDTQYF
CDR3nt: TGCGCCAGCAGCTTGGCTGGGGGGCTAACAGATACGCAGTATTTT

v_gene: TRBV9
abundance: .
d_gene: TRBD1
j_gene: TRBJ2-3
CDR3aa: CASSGRTDRGGTDTQYF
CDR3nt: TGTGCCAGCAGCGGACGAACCGACAGGGGTGGCACAGATACGCAGTATTTT

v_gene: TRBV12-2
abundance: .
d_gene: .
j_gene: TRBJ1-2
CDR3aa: CASRLATGWGYTF
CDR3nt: TGTGCAAGTCGCTTAGCGACAGGGTGGGGCTACACCTTC

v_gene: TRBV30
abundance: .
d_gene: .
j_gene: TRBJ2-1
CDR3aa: CAWQRNEQFF
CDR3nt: TGTGCCTGGCAAAGGAATGAGCAGTTCTTC

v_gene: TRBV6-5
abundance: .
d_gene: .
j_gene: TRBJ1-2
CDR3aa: CASSYLQGTGGYTF
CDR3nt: TGTGCCAGCAGTTACCTTCAGGGGACGGGGGGCTACACCTTC

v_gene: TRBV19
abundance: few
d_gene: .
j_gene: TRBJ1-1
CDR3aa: CASSPLIGTEAFF
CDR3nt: TGTGCCAGTAGTCCCCTCATAGGGACTGAAGCTTTCTTT

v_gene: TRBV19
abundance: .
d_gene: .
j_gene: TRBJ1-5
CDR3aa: CASSIVVDQPQHF
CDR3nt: TGTGCCAGTAGTATAGTGGTAGATCAGCCCCAGCATTTT

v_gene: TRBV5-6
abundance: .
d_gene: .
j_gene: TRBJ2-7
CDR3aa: CASSAQGTTYEQYF
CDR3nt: TGTGCCAGCAGCGCACAAGGGACAACCTACGAGCAGTACTTC

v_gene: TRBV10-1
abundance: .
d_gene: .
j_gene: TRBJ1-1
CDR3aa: CASSESDTEAFF
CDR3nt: TGCGCCAGCAGTGAGTCGGACACTGAAGCTTTCTTT

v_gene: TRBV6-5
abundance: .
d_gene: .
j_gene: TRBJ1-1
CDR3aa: CASSMTVNTEAFF
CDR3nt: TGTGCCAGCAGTATGACTGTGAACACTGAAGCTTTCTTT

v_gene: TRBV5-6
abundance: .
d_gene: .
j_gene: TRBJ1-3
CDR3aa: CASSLEARRGNTIYF
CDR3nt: TGTGCCAGCAGCTTGGAGGCGAGGCGTGGAAACACCATATATTTT

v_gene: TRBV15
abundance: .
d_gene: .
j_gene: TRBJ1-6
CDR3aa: CATSTRLFGGPDSPLHF
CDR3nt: TGTGCCACCAGCACGCGACTTTTTGGGGGGCCAGATTCACCCCTCCACTTT

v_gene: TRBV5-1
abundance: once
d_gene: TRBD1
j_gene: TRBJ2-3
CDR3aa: CASSSPGQGNTQYF
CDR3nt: TGCGCCAGCAGCTCGCCAGGACAGGGGAATACGCAGTATTTT

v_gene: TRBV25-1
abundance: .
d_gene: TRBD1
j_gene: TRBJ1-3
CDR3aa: CASSDRTGGVNTIYF
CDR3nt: TGTGCCAGCAGTGATCGGACAGGAGGGGTCAACACCATATATTTT

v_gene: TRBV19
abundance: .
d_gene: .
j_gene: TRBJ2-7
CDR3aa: CASSQQATSYEQYF
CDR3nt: TGTGCCAGTAGCCAACAGGCGACCTCCTACGAGCAGTACTTC

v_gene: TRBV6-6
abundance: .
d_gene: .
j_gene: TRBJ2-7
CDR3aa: CASSYPASGSPYEQYF
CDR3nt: TGTGCCAGCAGTTACCCGGCGTCTGGGAGTCCCTACGAGCAGTACTTC

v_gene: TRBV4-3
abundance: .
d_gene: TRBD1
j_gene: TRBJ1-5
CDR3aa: CASSQDADRGPQPQHF
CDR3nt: TGCGCCAGCAGCCAAGATGCGGACAGGGGGCCTCAGCCCCAGCATTTT

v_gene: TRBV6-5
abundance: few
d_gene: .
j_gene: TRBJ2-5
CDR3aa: CASVKRTPLGETQYF
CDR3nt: TGTGCCAGCGTTAAAAGGACGCCGCTTGGCGAGACCCAGTACTTC

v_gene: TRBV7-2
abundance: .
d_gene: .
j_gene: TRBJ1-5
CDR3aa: CASSPGRGNQPQHF
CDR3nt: TGTGCCAGCAGCCCCGGAAGGGGTAATCAGCCCCAGCATTTT

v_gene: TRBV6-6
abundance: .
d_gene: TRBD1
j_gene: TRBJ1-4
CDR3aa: CASSYSDRGNEKLFF
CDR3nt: TGTGCCAGCAGTTACTCTGACAGGGGCAATGAAAAACTGTTTTTT

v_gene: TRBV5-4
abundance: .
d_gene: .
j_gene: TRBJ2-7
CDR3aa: CASSLGQAAYEQYF
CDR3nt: TGTGCCAGCAGCTTGGGACAGGCAGCCTACGAGCAGTACTTC

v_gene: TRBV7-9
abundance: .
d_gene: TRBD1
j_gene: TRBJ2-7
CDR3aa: CASSLSGQGRYEQYF
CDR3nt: TGTGCCAGCAGCCTATCGGGACAGGGAAGATACGAGCAGTACTTC

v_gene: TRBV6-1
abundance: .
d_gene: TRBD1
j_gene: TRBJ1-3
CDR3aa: CASSVQPGQISGNTIYF
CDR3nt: TGTGCCAGCAGTGTACAACCGGGACAGATCTCTGGAAACACCATATATTTT

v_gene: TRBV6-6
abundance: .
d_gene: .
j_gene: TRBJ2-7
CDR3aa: CASSYSLIPEQYF
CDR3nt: TGTGCCAGCAGTTACTCGCTTATTCCCGAGCAGTACTTC

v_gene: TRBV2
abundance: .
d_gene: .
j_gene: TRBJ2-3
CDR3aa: CASSGRHTDTQYF
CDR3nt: TGTGCCAGCAGTGGCAGGCACACAGATACGCAGTATTTT

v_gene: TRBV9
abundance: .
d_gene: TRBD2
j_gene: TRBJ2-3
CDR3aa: CASSAGLAGGDTQYF
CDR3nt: TGTGCCAGCAGCGCGGGACTAGCGGGAGGGGATACGCAGTATTTT

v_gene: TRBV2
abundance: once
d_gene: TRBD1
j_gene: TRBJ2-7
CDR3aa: CASTPTGTASYEQYF
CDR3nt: TGTGCCAGCACCCCGACGGGGACAGCTTCCTACGAGCAGTACTTC

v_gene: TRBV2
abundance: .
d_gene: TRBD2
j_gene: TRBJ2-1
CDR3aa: CASSPSGSSYNEQFF
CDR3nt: TGTGCCAGCAGCCCTAGCGGGAGCTCCTACAATGAGCAGTTCTTC

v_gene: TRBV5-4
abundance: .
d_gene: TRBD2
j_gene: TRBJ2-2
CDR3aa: CASSSRRSGRADGELFF
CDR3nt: TGTGCCAGCAGCTCCCGCCGTAGCGGGAGGGCCGACGGGGAGCTGTTTTTT

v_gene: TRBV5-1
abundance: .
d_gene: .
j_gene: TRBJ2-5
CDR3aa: CASSLDTGEETQYF
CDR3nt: TGCGCCAGCAGCTTGGATACGGGAGAGGAGACCCAGTACTTC

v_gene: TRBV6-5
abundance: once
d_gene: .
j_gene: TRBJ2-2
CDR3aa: CASSYSEGPELFF
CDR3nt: TGTGCCAGCAGTTACTCCGAGGGTCCAGAGCTGTTTTTT

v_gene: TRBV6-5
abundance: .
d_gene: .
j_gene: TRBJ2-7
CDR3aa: CASSPRGYEQYF
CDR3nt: TGTGCCAGCAGCCCCCGGGGCTACGAGCAGTACTTC

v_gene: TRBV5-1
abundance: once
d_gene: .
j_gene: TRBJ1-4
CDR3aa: CASSLEGSDEKLFF
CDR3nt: TGCGCCAGCAGCTTGGAGGGTTCGGATGAAAAACTGTTTTTT